A single sample gave rise to the 9 T cell receptor beta chains below, sequenced in a study of blood T cells in healthy people across ages. With a J-beta primer mix and a sample-barcoded 5' primer, a second PCR ran about 7 to 12 cycles. TCRdb ran MiXCR on the 5' RACE reads and lists one entry per CDR3 protein. The table has about 1.5 million distinct CDR3 sequences, approximately 43% seen once. The sequenced sample was blood. Receptors were obtained from a woman younger than 35 in good health.

This clonotype has just a few counts. The genes are TRBV9 and TRBJ2-7; D is uncertain. V was shortened by 0 bases and J by 3 bases, with 10 bases between the two germline ends. This CDR3 has 14 amino acids. Looked up from germline, CDR1 is SGDLS and CDR2 is YYNGEE. CDR3 in amino acids: CASSVEVASYEQYF. In DNA form, the CDR3 reads TGTGCCAGCAGCGTAGAGGTCGCGAGCTACGAGCAGTACTTC. The full variable domain, completed using reference TRBV9 and TRBJ2-7, is DSGVTQTPKHLITATGQRVTLRCSPRSGDLSVYWYQQSLDQGLQFLIQYYNGEERAKGNILERFSAQQFPDLHSELNLSSLELGDSALYFCASSVEVASYEQYFGPGTRLTVT.

This clonotype came up many times. The chain uses TRBV27 and TRBJ2-3; TRBD2 matches 13 bases. The CDR3 covers 16 residues. V dropped 4 bases and J dropped 4; count of bases not matched to a gene: 5. Germline V gives CDR1 MNHEY, CDR2 SMNVEV (reference sequence). The CDR3, as DNA: TGTGCCAGCAGTTCCCCACTAGCGGGGGGGCCAGATACGCAGTATTTT. The encoded protein is CASSSPLAGGPDTQYF.

Many counts were recorded for this clonotype. The genes are TRBV7-2 and TRBJ2-4; 15 nucleotides line up with TRBD2. V lost 5 bases, J lost 0 bases, and 5 bases stayed unmatched. Germline-derived CDR1 and CDR2 are SGHTA and FQGNSA. This CDR3 is 18 amino acids long. In nucleotides, the CDR3 is TGTGCCAGCAGCATTGGGACTAGCGGGGGGCTAGCCAAAAACATTCAGTACTTC. Its protein is CASSIGTSGGLAKNIQYF. Variable domain in full (rest from reference TRBV7-2 and TRBJ2-4): GAGVSQSPSNKVTEKGKDVELRCDPISGHTALYWYRQSLGQGLEFLIYFQGNSAPDKSGLPSDRFSAERTGGSVSTLTIQRTQQEDSAVYLCASSIGTSGGLAKNIQYFGAGTRLSVL.

This clonotype was seen only a few times. The V call is TRBV20-1, the J call TRBJ2-1; TRBD2 aligns across 9 bases. Germline CDR1 DFQATT, CDR2 SNEGSKA (reference sequence). There are 15 residues in the CDR3. Unmatched junction bases numbered 7, after V lost 0 bases and J lost 7 bases. CDR3: CSARDRAGGLNEQFF. In nucleotides, the CDR3 is TGCAGTGCTAGAGATAGGGCGGGGGGGCTTAATGAGCAGTTCTTC.

This clonotype was picked up a small number of times. The chain recombines TRBV4-3 with TRBJ1-6; D gene uncertain. Trimming took off 3 bases at V and 4 bases at J, with 10 bases between the two ends. The germline CDR1 and CDR2 sequences are LGHNA and YSLEER. CDR3 size: 15 residues. CDR3 sequence: CASSHQDRYNSPLHF. CDR3 bases: TGCGCCAGCAGCCACCAGGACCGATATAATTCACCCCTCCACTTT.

The genes are TRBV7-9 and TRBJ1-2; unclear D gene. V was clipped by 4 bases and J by 7 bases, with 10 bases between them. This CDR3 has 12 residues. The germline gives CDR1 SEHNR, CDR2 FQNEAQ (reference sequence). In DNA, the CDR3 is TGTGCCAGCAGCTCCGCCCCAGCTGGCTACACCTTC. Translated, it gives CASSSAPAGYTF.

This clonotype was picked up one time. The chain joins TRBV7-9 to TRBJ1-2, with D possibly TRBD1 on 5 matching bases. V was shortened by 5 bases and J by 4 bases, with 20 bases between the two germline ends. The germline V gene has CDR1 SEHNR and CDR2 FQNEAQ (reference sequence). The CDR3 is 16 residues long. The CDR3, as DNA: TGTGCCAGCAGCCAGGCGGGGGAAGTCTCGGGCTATGGCTACACCTTC. Translating gives CASSQAGEVSGYGYTF.

This sequence joins TRBV11-2 and TRBJ2-1, with no clear D. This CDR3 is built from 14 residues. Germline V gene data show CDR1 as SGHAT and CDR2 as FQNNGV. V was clipped by 6 bases and J by 2 bases, with 11 bases between them. The CDR3 sequence: CASRRPAAYNEQFF. CDR3 DNA: TGTGCCAGCAGGCGGCCCGCAGCCTACAATGAGCAGTTCTTC.

This rearrangement joins TRBV4-3 to TRBJ2-3; D may match TRBD1 or TRBD2 (5 bases each). Germline values: CDR1 LGHNA, CDR2 YSLEER. V was shortened by 0 bases and J by 0 bases, with 10 bases between the two germline ends. This CDR3 comprises 16 residues. The CDR3 DNA follows: TGCGCCAGCAGCCAAGATCGAGGGGTCAGCACAGATACGCAGTATTTT. It translates to CASSQDRGVSTDTQYF.